These T cell receptor beta chains were read from a single sample in a study of blood T cell dynamics during melanoma immunotherapy. Profiled with immunoSEQ multiplex PCR; TCRdb holds only in-frame clones, not every one. The data show 13,000 or so clones, 89% seen once. Sequenced material: blood, taken from a patient treated with checkpoint blockade. All receptors derive from a human donor with melanoma. Each CDR3 is given with its conserved first and last residue. The order of the fields is V gene, clone size, D gene, J gene, CDR3 DNA, CDR3 protein. A D gene is named only where the DNA matches it firmly. Where a row states a size, it is once, few, many or the class of an expanded clone; other rows omit it.

>TRBV19|-|-|TRBJ2-1
TGTGCCAGTAGTATGGGGCTAGCGCAATCGAGCTCCTACAATGAGCAGTTCTTC
CASSMGLAQSSSYNEQFF
>TRBV5-5|-|-|TRBJ2-7
TGTGCCAGCAGGTCGCCTCAGGCGTCCTACGAGCAGTACTTC
CASRSPQASYEQYF
>TRBV2|few|-|TRBJ1-3
TGTGCCAGCACCCTCCAGGTCCGCTCTGGAAACACCATATATTTT
CASTLQVRSGNTIYF
>TRBV5-1|-|-|TRBJ2-1
TGCGCCAGCAGCTTGAACACCTCCCCTTACAATGAGCAGTTCTTC
CASSLNTSPYNEQFF
>TRBV6-1|-|-|TRBJ1-4
TGTGCCAGCAGGCTGATAGGGGGGACTAATGAAAAACTGTTTTTT
CASRLIGGTNEKLFF
>TRBV6-5|-|TRBD1|TRBJ2-7
TGTGCCAGCAGAACAGGGGCGACCGGGCCCTACGAGCAGTACTTC
CASRTGATGPYEQYF
>TRBV5-4|-|TRBD2|TRBJ2-1
TGTGCCAGCAGCCCGACCGGGACTAGCGTAAGAAGTGAGCAGTTCTTC
CASSPTGTSVRSEQFF
>TRBV19|-|TRBD1|TRBJ1-2
TGTGCCAGTACCCCCAGAGGGGACAGGGTTTATGGCTGCACCTTC
CASTPRGDRVYGCTF
>TRBV2|-|TRBD1|TRBJ1-2
TGTGCCAGCACTCCGGACAGGGGGATTTCGGGCTACACCTTC
CASTPDRGISGYTF
>TRBV5-4|-|-|TRBJ2-5
TGTGCCAGCAGCAACGACGACAGGCTTCAAGAGACCCAGTACTTC
CASSNDDRLQETQYF
>TRBV30|-|TRBD1|TRBJ1-1
TGTGCCTGGAAAACTAGACAGGGGATGACTGAAGCTTTCTTT
CAWKTRQGMTEAFF
>TRBV18|-|TRBD1|TRBJ1-4
TGTGCCAGCTCATCCGGGACAGGGCCTGAAAAACTGTTTTTT
CASSSGTGPEKLFF
>TRBV28|-|-|TRBJ1-5
TGTGCCAGCAGTTTATCACAGGCGTATCAGCCCCAGCATTTT
CASSLSQAYQPQHF
>TRBV14|-|-|TRBJ1-2
TGTGCCAGCAGCCTACAGGGTTCTAACTATGGCTACACCTTC
CASSLQGSNYGYTF
>TRBV5-4|-|-|TRBJ2-1
TGTGCCAGCAGCTTGGGGGGGGGCGAGCAGTTCTTC
CASSLGGGEQFF
>TRBV19|-|-|TRBJ2-5
TGTGCCAGTACTTTGGCATTCGGACAGACCCAGTACTTC
CASTLAFGQTQYF
>TRBV28|-|-|TRBJ1-2
TGTGCCAGCAGTTTCCGCCTAACCCGGGGCTATGGCTACACCTTC
CASSFRLTRGYGYTF
>TRBV5-8|-|TRBD2|TRBJ2-7
TGTGCCAGCAGCTCGGGGGTTAGCGGGAGGAACTACGAGCAGTACTTC
CASSSGVSGRNYEQYF
>TRBV7-2|-|TRBD2|TRBJ2-7
TGTGCCAGCAGCTCCGCGGGTAGCGGGAGGGACTACGAGCAGTACTTC
CASSSAGSGRDYEQYF
>TRBV5-6|-|-|TRBJ2-3
TGTGCCAGCCACTTACGACGGACGGACCGGGCGGGTACGCAGTATTTT
CASHLRRTDRAGTQYF
>TRBV6-5|few|-|TRBJ2-3
TGTGCCAGCAGATATGGTACAGATACGCAGTATTTT
CASRYGTDTQYF
>TRBV19|-|TRBD2|TRBJ2-7
TGTGCCAGTAGTACGACTAGCGGGCCGGAGGAGCAGTACTTC
CASSTTSGPEEQYF
>TRBV30|-|TRBD1|TRBJ2-7
TGTGCCTGGAGTGCGACGACAGGGGTCCCCTACGAGCAGTACTTC
CAWSATTGVPYEQYF
>TRBV2|-|-|TRBJ1-5
TGTGCCAGCAGGGGTAGCGGGAAAATCGGCAATCAGCCCCAGCATTTT
CASRGSGKIGNQPQHF
>TRBV14|-|-|TRBJ2-5
TGTGCCAGCAGCCCCCAAGAGACCCAGTACTTC
CASSPQETQYF
>TRBV2|-|-|TRBJ1-3
TGTGCCAGCGGGGCCACATCGAGCTCTGGAAACACCATATATTTT
CASGATSSSGNTIYF
>TRBV5-1|once|-|TRBJ2-3
TGCGCCAGCAGCTTGGCGGGGGTTGATACGCAGTATTTT
CASSLAGVDTQYF
>TRBV7-2|-|-|TRBJ2-1
TGTGCCAGCAGCTTAGGAGGGACCACCAATGAGCAGTTCTTC
CASSLGGTTNEQFF
>TRBV6-5|-|TRBD1|TRBJ1-6
TGTGCCAGCAGTTACTCCGGGACAGGAAATTCACCCCTCCACTTT
CASSYSGTGNSPLHF